What follows describes a single TCR beta chain. Its cognate antigen is unknown. Germline V gene data show CDR1 as SQVTM and CDR2 as ANQGSEA. The CDR3 totals 13 residues. The J segment lost 4 bases and the V segment lost 4 bases, leaving 3 bases of the junction unmatched. Profiling relied on immunoSEQ multiplex PCR, and the TCRdb table lists in-frame clones only, not all of them. The table has approximately 61,000 clones, around 78% seen once. Time point here: blood 2 weeks post-SBRT. Treatment described: 15 Gy SBRT to primary tumor, nephrectomy 4 weeks later. The sample comes from a study of radiation and T cells in renal cell carcinoma. Study-level findings and limits: Top tumor clonotypes rose in blood 2 weeks post-radiation, then contracted.

The specimen was blood, collected from a patient whose treatment included radiotherapy and nephrectomy. This chain connects TRBV29-1 to TRBJ2-1; 8 nucleotides line up with TRBD2. The sequence was obtained from a man aged 55 to 70 with renal cell carcinoma. The CDR3 region has the DNA TGCAGCGTTGTAGCGGGGCAATACAATGAGCAGTTCTTC. It codes for CSVVAGQYNEQFF.